The present entry profiles one TCR beta chain with its context. This specimen includes other DNA sequences encoding the same CDR3. It was with 60 Vbeta and 13 Jbeta primers that the PCR ran. Clones were sequenced by immunoSEQ multiplex PCR, and TCRdb holds only the in-frame ones, with some missing. The data contain about 150,000 clones, roughly 83% of them singletons. V dropped 4 bases and J dropped 5; count of bases not matched to a gene: 11. Germline V CDR1 and CDR2: MNHEY, SVGAGI. The CDR3 has 16 amino acids. The data stem from a study of cytomegalovirus exposure and HLA in healthy donors. Overall study context: An analysis done earlier identified more than 90 million unique TCR beta sequences from about 179 million T cells.

The sequencing input was PBMCs. The chain couples TRBV6-5 to TRBJ2-5, with 9 positions matching TRBD2. The clonotype was recovered from a human donor in good health. This chain's CDR3 is CASSFATSGLSETQYF. Written as DNA, the CDR3 is TGTGCCAGCAGTTTCGCGACTAGCGGTCTTTCGGAGACCCAGTACTTC.